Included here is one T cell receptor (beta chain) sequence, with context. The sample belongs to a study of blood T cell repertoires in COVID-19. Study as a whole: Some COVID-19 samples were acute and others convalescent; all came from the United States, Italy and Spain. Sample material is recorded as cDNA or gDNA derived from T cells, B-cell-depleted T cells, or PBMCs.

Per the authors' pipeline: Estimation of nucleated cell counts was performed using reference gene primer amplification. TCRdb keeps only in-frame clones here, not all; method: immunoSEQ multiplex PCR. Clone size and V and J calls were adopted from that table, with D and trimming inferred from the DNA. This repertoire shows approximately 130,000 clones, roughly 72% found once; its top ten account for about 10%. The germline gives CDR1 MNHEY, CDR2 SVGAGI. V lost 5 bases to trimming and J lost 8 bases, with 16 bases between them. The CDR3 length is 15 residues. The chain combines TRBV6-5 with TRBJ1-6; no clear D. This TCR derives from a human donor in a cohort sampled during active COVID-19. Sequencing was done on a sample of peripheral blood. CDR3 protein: CASSLGLSTDSPLHF. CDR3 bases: TGTGCCAGCAGTCTCGGACTCTCAACGGATTCACCCCTCCACTTT.